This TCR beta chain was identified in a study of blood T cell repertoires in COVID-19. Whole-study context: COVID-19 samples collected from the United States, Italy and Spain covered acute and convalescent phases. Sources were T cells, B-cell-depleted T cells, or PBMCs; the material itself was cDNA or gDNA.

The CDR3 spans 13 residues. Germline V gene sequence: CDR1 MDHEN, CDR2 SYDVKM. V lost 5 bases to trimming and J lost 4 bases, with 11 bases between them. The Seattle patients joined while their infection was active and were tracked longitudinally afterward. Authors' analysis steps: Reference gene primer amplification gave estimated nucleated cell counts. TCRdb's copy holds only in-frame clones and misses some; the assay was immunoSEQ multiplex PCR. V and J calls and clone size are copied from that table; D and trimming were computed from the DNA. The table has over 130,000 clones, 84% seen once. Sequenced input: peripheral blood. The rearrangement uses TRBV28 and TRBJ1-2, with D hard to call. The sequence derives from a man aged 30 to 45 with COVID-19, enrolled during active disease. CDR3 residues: CASSPLGSYGYTF. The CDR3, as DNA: TGTGCCAGCAGTCCCCTGGGGAGCTATGGCTACACCTTC.